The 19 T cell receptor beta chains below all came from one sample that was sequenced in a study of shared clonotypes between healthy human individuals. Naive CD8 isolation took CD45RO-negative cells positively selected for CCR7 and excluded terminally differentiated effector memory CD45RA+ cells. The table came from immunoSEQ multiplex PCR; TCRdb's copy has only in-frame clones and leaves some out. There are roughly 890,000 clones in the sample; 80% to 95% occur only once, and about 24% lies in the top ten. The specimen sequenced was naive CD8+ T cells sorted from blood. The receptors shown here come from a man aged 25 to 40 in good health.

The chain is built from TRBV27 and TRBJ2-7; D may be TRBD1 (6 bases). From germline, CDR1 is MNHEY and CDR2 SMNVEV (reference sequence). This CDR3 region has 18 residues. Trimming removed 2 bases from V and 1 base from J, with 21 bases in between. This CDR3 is CASSLRTPRGEGSYEQYF. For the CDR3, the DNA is TGTGCCAGCAGTTTAAGAACCCCCAGGGGAGAGGGGTCCTACGAGCAGTACTTC.

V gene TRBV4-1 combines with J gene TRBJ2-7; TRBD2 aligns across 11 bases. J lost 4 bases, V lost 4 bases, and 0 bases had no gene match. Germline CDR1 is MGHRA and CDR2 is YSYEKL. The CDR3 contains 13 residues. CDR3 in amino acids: CASSLAGGYEQYF. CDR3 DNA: TGCGCCAGCAGCCTAGCGGGAGGGTACGAGCAGTACTTC.

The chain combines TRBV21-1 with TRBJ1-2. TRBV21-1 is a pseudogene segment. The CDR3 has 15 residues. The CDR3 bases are TGTGCCAGCAGCAGAAACCGGGCCTCTAAGGATGGCTACACCTTC. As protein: CASSRNRASKDGYTF.

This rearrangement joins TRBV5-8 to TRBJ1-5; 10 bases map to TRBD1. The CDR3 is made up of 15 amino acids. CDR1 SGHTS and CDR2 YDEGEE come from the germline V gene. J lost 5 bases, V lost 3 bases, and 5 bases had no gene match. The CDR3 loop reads CASSSGTGEDQPQHF. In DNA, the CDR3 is TGTGCCAGCAGCTCCGGGACAGGGGAAGATCAGCCCCAGCATTTT.

The CDR3 region is CASRGEDRHSSYNEQFF. The CDR3 DNA sequence: TGCGCCAGCAGGGGAGAGGACAGACATAGCTCCTACAATGAGCAGTTCTTC. The chain joins TRBV5-1 to TRBJ2-1; TRBD1 might be the D (6 bases). This CDR3 comprises 17 residues. Deletions cut 5 bases from V and 0 bases from J, with 18 bases between. The germline gives CDR1 SGHRS, CDR2 YFSETQ.

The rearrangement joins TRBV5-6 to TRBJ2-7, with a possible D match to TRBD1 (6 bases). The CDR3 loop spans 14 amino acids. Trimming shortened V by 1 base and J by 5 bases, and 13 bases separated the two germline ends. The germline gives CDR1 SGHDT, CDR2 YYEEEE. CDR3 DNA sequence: TGTGCCAGCAGCTTGACAGACAGGAGGCACGAGCAGTACTTC. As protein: CASSLTDRRHEQYF.

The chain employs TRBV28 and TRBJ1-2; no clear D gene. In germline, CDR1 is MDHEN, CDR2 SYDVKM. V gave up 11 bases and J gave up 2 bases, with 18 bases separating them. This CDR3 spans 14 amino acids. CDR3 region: CAGTSAGLNYGYTF. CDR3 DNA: TGTGCCGGAACTTCCGCGGGATTAAACTATGGCTACACCTTC.

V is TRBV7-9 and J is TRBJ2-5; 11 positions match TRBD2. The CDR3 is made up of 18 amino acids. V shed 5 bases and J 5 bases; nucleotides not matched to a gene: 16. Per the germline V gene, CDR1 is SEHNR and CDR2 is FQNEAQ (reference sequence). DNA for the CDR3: TGTGCCAGCAGCGGCCCTCCGGGACTAGCGGCAAAGTGGGAGACCCAGTACTTC. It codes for CASSGPPGLAAKWETQYF.

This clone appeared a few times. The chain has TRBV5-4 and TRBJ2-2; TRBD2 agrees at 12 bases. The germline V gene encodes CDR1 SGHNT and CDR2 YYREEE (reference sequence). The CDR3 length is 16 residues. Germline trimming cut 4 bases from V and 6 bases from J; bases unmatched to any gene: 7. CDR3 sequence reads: CASSKLAGGRPGELFF. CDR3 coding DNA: TGTGCCAGCAGCAAACTAGCGGGAGGAAGACCCGGGGAGCTGTTTTTT.

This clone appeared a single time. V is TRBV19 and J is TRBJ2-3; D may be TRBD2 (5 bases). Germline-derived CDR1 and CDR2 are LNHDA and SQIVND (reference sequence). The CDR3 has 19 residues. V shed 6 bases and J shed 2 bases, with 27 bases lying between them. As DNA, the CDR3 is TGTGCCAGTAGCCCCGGGATGAGGTTTTCTTCTTCGATCACAGATACGCAGTATTTT. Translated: CASSPGMRFSSSITDTQYF. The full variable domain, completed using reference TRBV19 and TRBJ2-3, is DGGITQSPKYLFRKEGQNVTLSCEQNLNHDAMYWYRQDPGQGLRLIYYSQIVNDFQKGDIAEGYSVSREKKESFPLTVTSAQKNPTAFYLCASSPGMRFSSSITDTQYFGPGTRLTVL.

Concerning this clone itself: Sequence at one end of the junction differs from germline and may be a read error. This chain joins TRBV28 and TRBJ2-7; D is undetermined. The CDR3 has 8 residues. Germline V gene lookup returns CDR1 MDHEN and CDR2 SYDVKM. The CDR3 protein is CASPRRHF. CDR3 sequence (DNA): TGTGCCAGCCCCCGACGGCACTTC. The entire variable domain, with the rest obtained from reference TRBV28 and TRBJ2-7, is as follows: DVKVTQSSRYLVKRTGEKVFLECVQDMDHENMFWYRQDPGLGLRLIYFSYDVKMKEKGDIPEGYSVSREKKERFSLILESASTNQTSMYLCASPRRHFGPGTRLTVT.

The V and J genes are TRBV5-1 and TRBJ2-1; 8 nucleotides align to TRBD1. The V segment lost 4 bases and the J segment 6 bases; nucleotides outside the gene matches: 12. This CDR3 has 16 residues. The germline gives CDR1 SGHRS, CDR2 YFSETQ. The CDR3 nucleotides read TGCGCCAGCAGCCTGTTAGGGACAGGCGGTATCAATGAGCAGTTCTTC. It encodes CASSLLGTGGINEQFF.

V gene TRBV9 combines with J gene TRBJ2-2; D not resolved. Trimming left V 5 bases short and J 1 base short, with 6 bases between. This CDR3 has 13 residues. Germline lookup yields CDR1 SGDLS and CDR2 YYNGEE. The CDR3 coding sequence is TGTGCCAGCAGTACAGAGAACACCGGGGAGCTGTTTTTT. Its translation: CASSTENTGELFF.

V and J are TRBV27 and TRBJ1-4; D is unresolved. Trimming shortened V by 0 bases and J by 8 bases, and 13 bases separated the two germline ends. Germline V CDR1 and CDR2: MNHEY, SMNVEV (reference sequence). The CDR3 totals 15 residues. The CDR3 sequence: CASSLSVGDGEKLFF. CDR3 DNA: TGTGCCAGCAGTTTATCGGTGGGAGATGGGGAAAAACTGTTTTTT.

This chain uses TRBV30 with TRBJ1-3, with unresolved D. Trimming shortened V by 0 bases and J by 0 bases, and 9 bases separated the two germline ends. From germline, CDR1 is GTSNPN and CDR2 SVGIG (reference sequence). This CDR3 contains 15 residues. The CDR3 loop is CAWSVGSSSGNTIYF. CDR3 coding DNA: TGTGCCTGGAGTGTGGGTTCTAGCTCTGGAAACACCATATATTTT.

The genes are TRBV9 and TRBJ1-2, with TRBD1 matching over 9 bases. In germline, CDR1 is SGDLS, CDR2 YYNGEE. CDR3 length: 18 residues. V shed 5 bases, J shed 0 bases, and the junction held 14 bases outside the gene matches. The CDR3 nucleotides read TGTGCCAGCAGAGTTATTCGGGACAGGGATACAGCTAACTATGGCTACACCTTC. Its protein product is CASRVIRDRDTANYGYTF.

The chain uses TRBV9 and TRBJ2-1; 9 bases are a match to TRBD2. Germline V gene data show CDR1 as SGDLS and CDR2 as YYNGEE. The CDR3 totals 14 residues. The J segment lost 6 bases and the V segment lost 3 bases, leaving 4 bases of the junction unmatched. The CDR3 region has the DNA TGTGCCAGCAGCGGAAGGACTAGCGTCAATGAGCAGTTCTTC. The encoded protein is CASSGRTSVNEQFF.

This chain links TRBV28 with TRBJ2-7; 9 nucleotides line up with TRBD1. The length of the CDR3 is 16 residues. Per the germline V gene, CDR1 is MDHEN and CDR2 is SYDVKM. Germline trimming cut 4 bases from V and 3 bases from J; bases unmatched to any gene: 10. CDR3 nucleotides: TGTGCCAGCAGTTCAAACAGGGGGCGCGTACTCTACGAGCAGTACTTC. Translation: CASSSNRGRVLYEQYF.

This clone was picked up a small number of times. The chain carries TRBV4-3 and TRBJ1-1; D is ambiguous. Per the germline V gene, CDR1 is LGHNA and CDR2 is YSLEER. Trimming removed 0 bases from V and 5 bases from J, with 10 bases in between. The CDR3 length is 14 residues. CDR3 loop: CASSQDGRTTEAFF. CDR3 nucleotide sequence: TGCGCCAGCAGCCAAGATGGTAGGACTACTGAAGCTTTCTTT.